The 15 T cell receptor beta chains given below trace back to one sample, sequenced in a study of blood T cells in healthy people across ages. Sample-barcoded 5' priming and a J-beta primer mix drove a second PCR of about 6 to 12 cycles. TCRdb passed the 5' RACE reads through MiXCR, listing each CDR3 protein once. The table has some 1,500,000 distinct CDR3 sequences, about 42% seen once; the top ten hold around 4%. Sequenced: blood. All receptors come from a woman younger than 30 in good health.

This clonotype was recorded a few times. The gene calls are TRBV3-1 and TRBJ2-3; the D gene is possibly TRBD2 (5 bases). This CDR3 region has 15 residues. Trimming took 0 bases from V and 6 from J, leaving 13 bases between them. Germline V lookup: CDR1 LGHDT, CDR2 YNNKEL (reference sequence). CDR3 sequence: CASSQEGSRGDTQYF. As DNA, the CDR3 is TGTGCCAGCAGCCAAGAGGGGTCTCGCGGGGATACGCAGTATTTT.

This clonotype was seen only a few times. The CDR3 DNA reads TGTGCCAGCAGTGTGGGCAGGGGGCCTTATACGCAGTATTTT. This gives the protein CASSVGRGPYTQYF. The chain joins TRBV12-3 or TRBV12-4 to TRBJ2-3; 8 positions agree with TRBD1. V shed 5 bases and J 7 bases; nucleotides not matched to a gene: 8. This CDR3 spans 14 amino acids.

The V and J genes are TRBV20-1 and TRBJ2-3, with no clear D. Trimming took off 1 base at V and 2 bases at J, with 7 bases between the two ends. CDR1 DFQATT and CDR2 SNEGSKA come from the germline V gene (reference sequence). CDR3 length equals 13 residues. CDR3 amino acids: CSARVPDTDTQYF. The CDR3 DNA is TGCAGTGCTAGAGTCCCGGACACAGATACGCAGTATTTT.

The chain uses TRBV28 and TRBJ2-1; TRBD1 might be the D (5 bases). Germline CDR1 MDHEN, CDR2 SYDVKM. Trimming took 7 bases from V and 8 from J, leaving 12 bases between them. The CDR3 has 12 amino acids. DNA of the CDR3: TGTGCCAGCATCAGTACAGGTGATGAGCAGTTCTTC. Translated: CASISTGDEQFF.

The chain has TRBV4-2 and TRBJ1-2; TRBD1 is a possible D gene (5 bases). CDR1 and CDR2 (germline): LGHNA, YNFKEQ. V shed 0 bases and J shed 6 bases, with 20 bases lying between them. CDR3 length: 17 residues. The CDR3 nucleotides read TGTGCCAGCAGCCAAGATGCAAATAAGGGGCGTTACGATGGCTACACCTTC. Amino acids: CASSQDANKGRYDGYTF.

The V and J genes are TRBV6-5 and TRBJ2-1; D not certain. V was pared by 5 bases and J by 6 bases, with 14 bases between. The germline gives CDR1 MNHEY, CDR2 SVGAGI. The CDR3 sequence is 14 residues long. CDR3 coding DNA: TGTGCCAGCAGTCCTCGCCACCGACTCAATGAGCAGTTCTTC. It encodes CASSPRHRLNEQFF.

The CDR3, as DNA: TGTGCCAGCGCTACGGGACAGGGGGCAAAGACCCAGTACTTC. Amino acids: CASATGQGAKTQYF. The genes are TRBV2 and TRBJ2-7; 12 bases are a match to TRBD1. With the DNA end fitting TRBJ2-5 better, the J assignment may be wrong. Germline V gives CDR1 SNHLY, CDR2 FYNNEI. The CDR3 spans 14 residues.

On this clonotype: A read error may produce the germline difference seen at one junction end. The chain combines TRBV12-3 or TRBV12-4 with TRBJ2-4; the D is unclear. The CDR3 length is 13 residues. The CDR3 spells CASTLGRTNIQYF. The CDR3 coding sequence is TGTGCCAGCACTTTAGGCAGGACCAACATTCAGTACTTC.

The CDR3 DNA follows: TGTGCCAGCAGTTACGAGGACAGCTCCTACGAGCAGTACTTC. It is translated as CASSYEDSSYEQYF. The J gene is TRBJ2-7, the V gene TRBV6-5; D possibly corresponds to TRBD1 (6 bases). Looked up from germline, CDR1 is MNHEY and CDR2 is SVGAGI. V lost 2 bases and J lost 0, with 8 bases in between. This CDR3 has 14 residues.

This clonotype was picked up a small number of times. The rearrangement uses TRBV5-1 and TRBJ2-1; D is unresolved. This CDR3 contains 15 residues. V was clipped by 4 bases and J by 5 bases, with 16 bases between them. Germline V gene sequence: CDR1 SGHRS, CDR2 YFSETQ. The CDR3 region is CASSALNPRDNEQFF. Written as DNA, the CDR3 is TGCGCCAGCAGCGCTCTAAACCCACGAGACAATGAGCAGTTCTTC.

CDR3 in DNA: TGTGCCTGGAGTGTAAGTACAGGGGCCCAGCATTTT. Amino acid sequence: CAWSVSTGAQHF. This sequence joins TRBV30 and TRBJ1-5, with 7 nucleotides matching TRBD1. This CDR3 is 12 amino acids long. The V segment lost 0 bases and the J segment 11 bases; nucleotides outside the gene matches: 4. CDR1 GTSNPN and CDR2 SVGIG come from the germline V gene (reference sequence).

The gene calls are TRBV6-6 and TRBJ2-3; the D gene could be TRBD1 or TRBD2 (5 bases each). The V gene's germline CDR1 is MNHNY and CDR2 SVGAGI (reference sequence). The germline V and J ends were trimmed by 11 bases and 1 base, with 16 bases remaining between them. The CDR3 loop spans 14 amino acids. CDR3 amino acids: CAHAEGPRTDTQYF. As DNA, the CDR3 is TGTGCCCACGCAGAGGGACCTCGCACAGATACGCAGTATTTT.

The chain carries TRBV6-5 and TRBJ2-7, with no clear D. CDR3 length: 14 amino acids. Germline lookup yields CDR1 MNHEY and CDR2 SVGAGI. Trimming left V 0 bases short and J 3 bases short, with 9 bases between. CDR3 protein: CASSYSGSLYEQYF. The CDR3, as DNA: TGTGCCAGCAGTTACTCGGGCAGCCTCTACGAGCAGTACTTC.

The table lists this clonotype with a few counts. V and J are TRBV7-2 and TRBJ2-5; D is unresolved. CDR1 is SGHTA, CDR2 FQGNSA, per germline. There are 14 residues in the CDR3. V was shortened by 1 base and J by 6 bases, with 12 bases between the two germline ends. In DNA, the CDR3 is TGTGCCAGCAGCTTAGATCTGGGCGTACAGACCCAGTACTTC. It yields the protein CASSLDLGVQTQYF.

The chain recombines TRBV11-3 with TRBJ2-3; possibly TRBD2 for D (5 bases). This CDR3 comprises 14 residues. Trimming removed 5 bases from V and 5 bases from J, with 14 bases in between. Germline V gene sequence: CDR1 SGHNT, CDR2 YENEEA. Here the CDR3 reads CASSREGILDTQYF. DNA for the CDR3: TGTGCCAGCAGCCGGGAAGGGATACTAGATACGCAGTATTTT.